This T cell receptor (beta chain) was sequenced in a study of graft-versus-host responses after intestinal transplantation. Study conclusions and caveats: Graft-donor T cell macrochimerism in patients accompanied high graft-versus-host to host-versus-graft clonal ratios in allografts.

As concerns this clone: Its antigen is not known.

Clones were read by immunoSEQ multiplex PCR, and TCRdb kept only the in-frame ones, dropping some. The repertoire holds tens of thousands of clones, roughly nine tenths seen once, with about 0.45% in the top ten. The source was unstimulated CD8+ T cells sorted from spleen or lymph node cells, collected before intestinal transplant. This receptor was identified in a human donor who received an intestinal transplant.

The chain's CDR3 is CASSRSVYEQYF. In DNA, the CDR3 is TGTGCCAGCAGCCGGAGCGTTTACGAGCAGTACTTC. The chain recombines TRBV5-6 with TRBJ2-7; D unresolved. This CDR3 spans 12 amino acids. Germline lookup yields CDR1 SGHDT and CDR2 YYEEEE. V was cut by 4 bases and J by 4 bases, with 9 bases left in between.